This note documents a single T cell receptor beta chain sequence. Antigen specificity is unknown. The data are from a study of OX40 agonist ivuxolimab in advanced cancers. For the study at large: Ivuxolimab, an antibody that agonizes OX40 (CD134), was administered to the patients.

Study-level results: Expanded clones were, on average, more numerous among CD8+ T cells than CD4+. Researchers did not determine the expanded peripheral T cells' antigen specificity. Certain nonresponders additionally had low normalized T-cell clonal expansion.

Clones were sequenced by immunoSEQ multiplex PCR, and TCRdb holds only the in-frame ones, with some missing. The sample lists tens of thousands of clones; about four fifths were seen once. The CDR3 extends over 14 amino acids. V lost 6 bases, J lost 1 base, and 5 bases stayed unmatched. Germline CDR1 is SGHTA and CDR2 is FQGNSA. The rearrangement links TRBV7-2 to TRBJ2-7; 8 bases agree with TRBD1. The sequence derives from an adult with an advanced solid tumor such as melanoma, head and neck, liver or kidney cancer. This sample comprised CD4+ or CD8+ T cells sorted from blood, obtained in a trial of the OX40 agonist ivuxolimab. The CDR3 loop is CASRGGQGSYEQYF. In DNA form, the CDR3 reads TGTGCCAGCAGAGGCGGACAGGGATCCTACGAGCAGTACTTC.